Listed here are 8 T cell receptor beta chains from one sample, sequenced in a study of shared clonotypes between healthy human individuals. Method: immunoSEQ multiplex PCR; TCRdb's copy keeps in-frame clones and lacks some. The data show some 2.3 million clones, over 85% seen once. Material: naive CD4+ T cells from PBMCs. Specified subset: CD45RA+ positively selected. The source of these receptors is a man between 18 and 29 years old in good health. Some clones in this sample may be carry-over from other donors' samples.

The chain uses TRBV10-3 and TRBJ2-3, with 10 bases matching TRBD1. The germline V gene encodes CDR1 ENHRY and CDR2 SYGVKD. This CDR3 region has 16 residues. With V trimmed by 3 bases and J by 2 bases, 5 bases remained unmatched. CDR3 coding DNA: TGTGCCATCAGTGAAGGACAGGGGGTTCACACAGATACGCAGTATTTT. It translates to CAISEGQGVHTDTQYF.

The rearrangement joins TRBV5-1 to TRBJ2-7; 11 nucleotides line up with TRBD2. CDR1 is SGHRS and CDR2 is YFSETQ in the germline V gene. The CDR3 consists of 15 residues. The junction had 9 bases not matched to a gene; V was cut back by 4 bases and J by 6 bases. In DNA form, the CDR3 reads TGCGCCAGCAGCGCATCCGGGACTAGCGGAAGCGAGCAGTACTTC. Translating gives CASSASGTSGSEQYF.

This chain links TRBV7-2 with TRBJ1-4; D is perhaps TRBD1 (6 bases). Looked up from germline, CDR1 is SGHTA and CDR2 is FQGNSA. V was pared by 0 bases and J by 5 bases, with 13 bases between. CDR3 length: 16 amino acids. CDR3: CASSLARGAGNEKLFF. The CDR3 DNA follows: TGTGCCAGCAGCTTAGCGCGGGGGGCAGGGAATGAAAAACTGTTTTTT. The variable domain in full, with the rest retrieved from reference TRBV7-2 and TRBJ1-4, is GAGVSQSPSNKVTEKGKDVELRCDPISGHTALYWYRQSLGQGLEFLIYFQGNSAPDKSGLPSDRFSAERTGGSVSTLTIQRTQQEDSAVYLCASSLARGAGNEKLFFGSGTQLSVL.

This chain connects TRBV5-6 to TRBJ2-6, with D perhaps matching TRBD2 (5 bases). Trimming shortened V by 6 bases and J by 4 bases, and 14 bases separated the two germline ends. The CDR3 runs 15 residues. Germline CDR1 is SGHDT and CDR2 is YYEEEE. CDR3 region: CASTKGGSGANVLTF. The CDR3 DNA follows: TGTGCCAGCACCAAGGGTGGGAGCGGGGCCAACGTCCTGACTTTC.

The J gene is TRBJ1-3, the V gene TRBV30; D gene unclear. Germline loops: CDR1 GTSNPN, CDR2 SVGIG (reference sequence). Trimming removed 3 bases at V and 2 bases at J, with 11 bases between. There are 14 residues in the CDR3. The CDR3 sequence: CAWRSPGTGNTIYF. CDR3 coding DNA: TGTGCCTGGAGGAGCCCGGGTACTGGAAACACCATATATTTT.

The V and J genes are TRBV6-1 and TRBJ2-5, with 10 bases lining up with TRBD2. Germline-derived CDR1 and CDR2 are MNHNS and SASEGT. J gave up 4 bases and V 2 bases, and 7 bases lay outside the gene matches. CDR3 length equals 16 residues. The CDR3 is CASSESVAGGPETQYF. DNA for the CDR3: TGTGCCAGCAGTGAATCGGTAGCGGGAGGACCAGAGACCCAGTACTTC.

The CDR3 loop is CASSHRDRGLYEQYF. The CDR3 nucleotides are TGTGCCAGCAGTCACCGGGACAGGGGACTCTACGAGCAGTACTTC. This chain links TRBV6-5 with TRBJ2-7; 10 bases fit TRBD1. J lost 3 bases, V lost 5 bases, and 7 bases had no gene match. The length of the CDR3 is 15 residues. In germline, CDR1 is MNHEY, CDR2 SVGAGI.

The chain links TRBV5-1 to TRBJ2-7, with unresolved D. The CDR3 has 14 amino acids. Germline V gene data show CDR1 as SGHRS and CDR2 as YFSETQ. The V end was cut by 2 bases, the J end by 2 bases, with 11 bases between. CDR3 residues: CASSLPDGPYEQYF. The CDR3 nucleotides are TGCGCCAGCAGCTTACCGGACGGCCCCTACGAGCAGTACTTC.